The entry that follows covers one TCR beta chain sequence. Its antigen remains unknown. TCR beta libraries were built with iRepertoire HTBI primers and Arm-PCR of CDR3 regions. Original methodology: Across all samples, roughly 60 TRBV segments and 15 or so TRBJ segments were identified. MiXCR, run by TCRdb on the multiplex PCR reads, gives a single entry per CDR3 protein. TCRdb's processing, not the authors' own work, is the source of the V and J calls. The sample lists roughly 320,000 distinct CDR3 sequences, 15% to 20% seen once, with less than 35% in the top ten. This record belongs to a study of regulatory T cells in long-lasting Graves disease. Stated time point: newly diagnosed GD, antithyroid drugs for less than 3 months. RNA isolated from PBMCs was used to make the TCR library. Findings of the study overall: Persistent cases favored TRBV28, TRBJ1-2 and TRBJ2-5.

This CDR3 is 13 amino acids long. CDR1 is MNHEY, CDR2 SMNVEV, per germline (reference sequence). The V and J ends lost 5 bases and 6 bases respectively, with 13 bases between them. These data were likewise used in another study, on T cells in Graves' hyperthyroidism and ophthalmopathy.

This rearrangement joins TRBV27 to TRBJ1-2; possibly TRBD1 for D (5 bases). Sequences were derived from peripheral blood mononuclear cells (PBMCs), sampled at new diagnosis, from a patient treated with antithyroid drugs. The receptor was derived from a man aged 35-49 years with Graves disease. CDR3 in amino acids: CASSGGGINGYTF. The CDR3 nucleotides are TGTGCCAGCAGTGGCGGGGGTATCAATGGCTACACCTTC.